The rows below give T cell receptor beta chains drawn from one sample of a study of blood T cell repertoires in COVID-19. Clones were sequenced by immunoSEQ multiplex PCR, and TCRdb holds only the in-frame ones, with some missing. The table includes some 72,000 clones, 75% to 90% detected once. Source material: peripheral blood. The source is a man aged 55 to 70 with acute or convalescent COVID-19. CDR3s include the opening cysteine and the closing phenylalanine or tryptophan. D genes are given only for firm matches. Size tells how often a clone was seen (once, few, many) or the class of an expanded clone, and some rows leave it out.

D gene: -
V gene: TRBV4-1
J gene: TRBJ1-6
clone size: -
CDR3 DNA: TGCGCCAGCAGCCTTATGACAAGGGGCGATTCACCCCTCCACTTT
CDR3 protein: CASSLMTRGDSPLHF

D gene: TRBD1
V gene: TRBV9
J gene: TRBJ2-1
clone size: -
CDR3 DNA: TGTGCCAGCAGCGTAGGGGGGACAGGGAATGAGCAGTTCTTC
CDR3 protein: CASSVGGTGNEQFF

D gene: -
V gene: TRBV5-1
J gene: TRBJ2-1
clone size: -
CDR3 DNA: TGCGCCAGCAGCTTGGTTCAGGGGAGTGGGAATGAGCAGTTCTTC
CDR3 protein: CASSLVQGSGNEQFF

D gene: -
V gene: TRBV10-3
J gene: TRBJ1-3
clone size: -
CDR3 DNA: TGTGCCATCAGTGCCGGTTCCGACTCTGGAAACACCATATATTTT
CDR3 protein: CAISAGSDSGNTIYF

D gene: TRBD2
V gene: TRBV7-7
J gene: TRBJ2-2
clone size: once
CDR3 DNA: TGTGCCAGCAGCTTGATTAGCGGGGCCCCAAGCACCGGGGAGCTGTTTTTT
CDR3 protein: CASSLISGAPSTGELFF

D gene: TRBD1
V gene: TRBV10-3
J gene: TRBJ2-2
clone size: -
CDR3 DNA: TGTGCCATCAGTGAGCGCCTATCTCGGGACAGGGTCTCTGACGCCGGGGAGCTGTTTTTT
CDR3 protein: CAISERLSRDRVSDAGELFF

D gene: TRBD2
V gene: TRBV5-1
J gene: TRBJ2-7
clone size: -
CDR3 DNA: TGCGCCAGCAGCATACTAGCGGGAGTTTCCTACGAGCAGTACTTC
CDR3 protein: CASSILAGVSYEQYF

D gene: -
V gene: TRBV12-3/TRBV12-4
J gene: TRBJ1-6
clone size: once
CDR3 DNA: TGTGCCAGCAGCCTCACAGTTTCACCCCTCCACTTT
CDR3 protein: CASSLTVSPLHF

D gene: TRBD1
V gene: TRBV18
J gene: TRBJ2-7
clone size: once
CDR3 DNA: TGTGCCAGCTCTCCCGGGACAGGAGCCTACGAGCAGTACTTC
CDR3 protein: CASSPGTGAYEQYF

D gene: -
V gene: TRBV3-1/TRBV3-2
J gene: TRBJ2-5
clone size: once
CDR3 DNA: TGTGCCAGCAGTTCTGGGGCCCAAGAGACCCAGTACTTC
CDR3 protein: CASSSGAQETQYF

D gene: -
V gene: TRBV6-5
J gene: TRBJ1-5
clone size: -
CDR3 DNA: TGTGCCAGCACGGGCAATCAGCCCCAGCATTTT
CDR3 protein: CASTGNQPQHF

D gene: -
V gene: TRBV3-1/TRBV3-2
J gene: TRBJ2-3
clone size: -
CDR3 DNA: TGTGCCAGCAGCCAACTGGCGTGGGGGGGGGCGGCAGATACGCAGTATTTT
CDR3 protein: CASSQLAWGGAADTQYF

D gene: -
V gene: TRBV5-4
J gene: TRBJ2-5
clone size: -
CDR3 DNA: TGTGCCAGCAGCTTTCGTAACAGACAAGAGACCCAGTACTTC
CDR3 protein: CASSFRNRQETQYF

D gene: TRBD1
V gene: TRBV9
J gene: TRBJ1-2
clone size: -
CDR3 DNA: TGTGCCAGCAGCGTGTCCGGGACAGGGAGGAATGGCTACACCTTC
CDR3 protein: CASSVSGTGRNGYTF

D gene: -
V gene: TRBV10-2
J gene: TRBJ2-2
clone size: -
CDR3 DNA: TGCGCCAGCAGCCCGACAGTCAGAGGCGGGGAGCTGTTTTTT
CDR3 protein: CASSPTVRGGELFF

D gene: TRBD2
V gene: TRBV30
J gene: TRBJ2-3
clone size: -
CDR3 DNA: TGTGCCTGGAGTAACGGACTAGCGGTAGGCACAGATACGCAGTATTTT
CDR3 protein: CAWSNGLAVGTDTQYF

D gene: TRBD2
V gene: TRBV6-5
J gene: TRBJ2-5
clone size: -
CDR3 DNA: TGTGCCAGCAAGATACTAGCGGGAGGGCCCGAGACCCAGTACTTC
CDR3 protein: CASKILAGGPETQYF

D gene: -
V gene: TRBV30
J gene: TRBJ2-1
clone size: once
CDR3 DNA: TGTGCCTGGAGCCCTGACACGAAACGCAACAATGAGCAGTTCTTC
CDR3 protein: CAWSPDTKRNNEQFF

D gene: TRBD2
V gene: TRBV3-1/TRBV3-2
J gene: TRBJ2-2
clone size: -
CDR3 DNA: TGTGCCAGCAGCCAACTAGCGGTGACCGGGGAGCTGTTTTTT
CDR3 protein: CASSQLAVTGELFF

D gene: TRBD1
V gene: TRBV19
J gene: TRBJ1-2
clone size: -
CDR3 DNA: TGTGCCAGTTCGCGGGACAGGGTCAACTATGGCTACACCTTC
CDR3 protein: CASSRDRVNYGYTF

D gene: TRBD2
V gene: TRBV24-1
J gene: TRBJ2-1
clone size: -
CDR3 DNA: TGTGCCACCAGTGAGGGAGGGACGGAAGTCTACAATGAGCAGTTCTTC
CDR3 protein: CATSEGGTEVYNEQFF

D gene: -
V gene: TRBV21-1
J gene: TRBJ1-2
clone size: -
CDR3 DNA: TGTGCCAGCAGCAGGGGGACACGGTATCATGGCTACACCTTC
CDR3 protein: CASSRGTRYHGYTF